One sample yielded the 14 T cell receptor beta chains listed below, sequenced in a study of blood T cell repertoires in COVID-19. Clones were read by immunoSEQ multiplex PCR, and TCRdb kept only the in-frame ones, dropping some. The table has tens of thousands of clones, 73% seen once. Input material: peripheral blood. The receptors here all came from a man between 60 and 70 years old with acute or convalescent COVID-19.

Only one count was recorded for this clone. The gene calls are TRBV28 and TRBJ1-2; 7 bases match TRBD1. The V segment lost 5 bases and the J segment 4 bases; nucleotides outside the gene matches: 4. Germline lookup yields CDR1 MDHEN and CDR2 SYDVKM. The CDR3 covers 13 residues. CDR3 nucleotide sequence: TGTGCCAGCAGTCGACAGGGAAGCTATGGCTACACCTTC. This codes for CASSRQGSYGYTF.

This clone was seen once. The V and J genes are TRBV5-5 and TRBJ1-1; TRBD1 agrees at 7 bases. Germline V lookup: CDR1 SGHKS, CDR2 YYEKEE (reference sequence). The CDR3 runs to 16 residues. Unmatched junction bases numbered 8, after V lost 3 bases and J lost 0 bases. The CDR3 reads CASSSGQSSMNTEAFF. In DNA form, the CDR3 reads TGTGCCAGCAGCTCGGGACAGTCCTCGATGAACACTGAAGCTTTCTTT.

The chain is built from TRBV18 and TRBJ2-7, with D hard to call. Trimming took 1 base from V and 0 from J, leaving 7 bases between them. There are 14 residues in the CDR3. CDR1 KGHSH and CDR2 LQKENI come from the germline V gene. CDR3 in DNA: TGTGCCAGCTCACCACGCACAGACTCCTACGAGCAGTACTTC. This sequence encodes CASSPRTDSYEQYF. Full variable domain (missing parts from reference TRBV18 and TRBJ2-7): NAGVMQNPRHLVRRRGQEARLRCSPMKGHSHVYWYRQLPEEGLKFMVYLQKENIIDESGMPKERFSAEFPKEGPSILRIQQVVRGDSAAYFCASSPRTDSYEQYFGPGTRLTVT.

This clone was detected only once. The rearrangement uses TRBV3-1 (or the pseudogene TRBV3-2) and TRBJ1-5, with D unresolved. The CDR3 length is 14 residues. Germline-derived CDR1 and CDR2 are LGHDT and YNNKEL (reference sequence). V was shortened by 1 base and J by 6 bases, with 10 bases between the two germline ends. In DNA form, the CDR3 reads TGTGCCAGCAGCCAAGGTTTGGGAGGTCAGCCCCAGCATTTT. This sequence encodes CASSQGLGGQPQHF.

The chain couples TRBV27 to TRBJ2-7; unclear D gene. This CDR3 region has 14 residues. V gave up 3 bases and J gave up 2 bases, with 11 bases separating them. The germline V gene has CDR1 MNHEY and CDR2 SMNVEV (reference sequence). CDR3 loop: CASSFNRATYEQYF. The CDR3 DNA is TGTGCCAGCAGTTTCAATAGAGCCACCTACGAGCAGTACTTC.

This clone was counted many times. The chain carries TRBV28 and TRBJ2-3; unclear D gene. In germline, CDR1 is MDHEN, CDR2 SYDVKM. CDR3 length equals 13 residues. V was shortened by 5 bases and J by 7 bases, with 13 bases between the two germline ends. CDR3 sequence (DNA): TGTGCCAGCAGTACCCCCGGTCCCAATACGCAGTATTTT. This sequence encodes CASSTPGPNTQYF.

As for this clone: One end of the junction is discordant with germline, which a read error may explain. The chain employs TRBV5-6 and TRBJ2-7; 10 positions match TRBD2. Germline CDR1 and CDR2: SGHDT and YYEEEE. The CDR3 consists of 14 residues. Here the CDR3 DNA reads TGTGCCAGCAGCGGGTGGGGACTAGCGTTCCAACTTCTTTTC. This codes for CASSGWGLAFQLLF. Together with reference TRBV5-6 and TRBJ2-7, the CDR3 gives the full variable domain: DAGVTQSPTHLIKTRGQQVTLRCSPKSGHDTVSWYQQALGQGPQFIFQYYEEEERQRGNFPDRFSGHQFPNYSSELNVNALLLGDSALYLCASSGWGLAFQLLFGPGTRLTVT.

The chain has TRBV19 and TRBJ2-7, with 7 bases aligning to TRBD1. Germline V gene lookup returns CDR1 LNHDA and CDR2 SQIVND (reference sequence). Trimming cost V 5 bases and J 6 bases; bases outside gene matches: 7. This CDR3 comprises 13 residues. The CDR3 region has the DNA TGTGCCAGTAGTCAGTCAAGGGGGCTCGAGCAGTACTTC. The encoded protein is CASSQSRGLEQYF.

DNA of the CDR3: TGTGCCAGCAGTCTTCAGGGGGCGCCGGAGACCCAGTACTTC. Translated: CASSLQGAPETQYF. This chain uses TRBV11-3 with TRBJ2-5, with 8 bases lining up with TRBD1. The CDR3 covers 14 residues. Germline V gene lookup returns CDR1 SGHNT and CDR2 YENEEA. V shed 6 bases and J 5 bases; nucleotides not matched to a gene: 8.

This chain links TRBV9 with TRBJ1-6; TRBD1 might be the D (5 bases). V shed 0 bases and J shed 8 bases, with 9 bases lying between them. The CDR3 consists of 14 residues. Germline loops: CDR1 SGDLS, CDR2 YYNGEE. The CDR3 loop is CASSVDRGDSPLHF. CDR3 nucleotide sequence: TGTGCCAGCAGCGTAGATCGGGGGGATTCACCCCTCCACTTT.

The chain employs TRBV28 and TRBJ1-2; TRBD1 matches 9 bases. The CDR3 is made up of 14 amino acids. Unmatched junction bases numbered 7, after V lost 2 bases and J lost 9 bases. Germline V gene lookup returns CDR1 MDHEN and CDR2 SYDVKM. CDR3 amino acids: CASSLDRGVGSYTF. The DNA for the CDR3 is TGTGCCAGCAGTTTAGACAGGGGGGTTGGGAGCTACACCTTC.

The V call is TRBV6-1, the J call TRBJ1-2; no definite D call. Germline CDR1 is MNHNS and CDR2 is SASEGT. The CDR3 loop spans 14 amino acids. The V gene lost 2 bases and the J gene lost 4 bases, with 11 bases spanning the gap. The CDR3: CASSESGTVYGYTF. The CDR3, as DNA: TGTGCCAGCAGTGAAAGTGGTACAGTCTATGGCTACACCTTC.

The chain employs TRBV4-2 and TRBJ1-6, with D maybe TRBD1 (6 bases). The CDR3 extends over 16 amino acids. CDR1 LGHNA and CDR2 YNFKEQ come from the germline V gene. Trimming shortened V by 6 bases and J by 5 bases, and 17 bases separated the two germline ends. The CDR3 sequence is CASRPQGIYDNSPLHF. The DNA of the CDR3 is TGTGCCAGCAGACCTCAGGGGATCTACGATAATTCACCCCTCCACTTT.

J is TRBJ2-5 and V is TRBV4-2; D remains ambiguous. The CDR3 has 13 residues. Germline CDR1 and CDR2: LGHNA and YNFKEQ. Between the trimmed V and J ends, which lost 1 base and 5 bases, there was a span of 8 bases. The CDR3 DNA follows: TGTGCCAGCAGCCAAGTATTGGGCGAGACCCAGTACTTC. Its protein product is CASSQVLGETQYF.